A single sample gave rise to the 24 T cell receptor beta chains below, sequenced in a study of T-cell memory formation after mild COVID-19. TCRdb re-derived calls from the 5' RACE reads in MiXCR, one entry per CDR3 protein. In the table there are 130,000 to 150,000 distinct CDR3 sequences, less than 20% of which are singletons. Sequences were obtained from PBMCs or a T cell subset sorted from them (not recorded which). These receptors all stem from an adult woman who had mild COVID-19 (a few samples of this study predate the infection). Cell type and time point are not known.

This clonotype was seen only a few times. The rearrangement uses TRBV7-2 and TRBJ2-3; D call uncertain. Germline V gene data show CDR1 as SGHTA and CDR2 as FQGNSA. This CDR3 spans 14 amino acids. Trimming removed 7 bases from V and 3 bases from J, with 14 bases in between. The CDR3 reads CASKGAFGTDTQYF. CDR3 nucleotide sequence: TGTGCCAGCAAGGGCGCATTTGGGACAGATACGCAGTATTTT.

This sequence joins TRBV3-1 and TRBJ1-1; a possible D gene is TRBD1 (6 bases). Trimming took 4 bases from V and 0 from J, leaving 9 bases between them. CDR3 size: 14 residues. Germline V lookup: CDR1 LGHDT, CDR2 YNNKEL (reference sequence). CDR3 sequence: CASSRTAMNTEAFF. CDR3 in DNA: TGTGCCAGCAGCCGGACAGCCATGAACACTGAAGCTTTCTTT.

Only a few counts were recorded for this clonotype. The CDR3 DNA sequence: TGTGCCAGCAGCTCCATGGGTATTGCTAATGAAAAACTGTTTTTT. Translating it yields CASSSMGIANEKLFF. The genes are TRBV7-8 and TRBJ1-4; D gene unclear. CDR1 SGHVS and CDR2 FQNEAQ come from the germline V gene. The V gene lost 4 bases and the J gene lost 3 bases, with 12 bases spanning the gap. The CDR3 sequence is 15 residues long.

This clonotype was observed a single time. The CDR3 DNA is TGTGCCAGCAGTCCCGACCGCCGGGGACAGGGTTCCTACGAGCAGTACTTC. It yields the protein CASSPDRRGQGSYEQYF. This rearrangement joins TRBV6-2 or TRBV6-3 to TRBJ2-7; 9 bases fit TRBD1. The CDR3 runs to 17 residues. V shed 5 bases and J 1 base; nucleotides not matched to a gene: 12. Germline CDR1 is MNHEY and CDR2 is SVGEGT.

This clonotype was found a few times. This chain joins TRBV18 and TRBJ1-4; possibly TRBD1 for D (6 bases). Germline V CDR1 and CDR2: KGHSH, LQKENI. V lost 4 bases and J lost 6, with 9 bases in between. There are 13 residues in the CDR3. The CDR3 coding sequence is TGTGCCAGCTCACAAAACAGGGATGAAAAACTGTTTTTT. Encoded protein: CASSQNRDEKLFF.

This clonotype was detected only a few times. The CDR3 coding sequence is TGTGCCAGCAGTTCTGGGAGTGCAACTAATGAAAAACTGTTTTTT. Translated: CASSSGSATNEKLFF. This chain uses TRBV28 with TRBJ1-4; D is uncertain. V shed 4 bases and J shed 0 bases, with 9 bases lying between them. This CDR3 has 15 residues. Per germline, CDR1 MDHEN and CDR2 SYDVKM.

This clonotype was detected a few times. The chain combines TRBV5-6 with TRBJ2-7; no reliable D call. This CDR3 contains 15 residues. The germline gives CDR1 SGHDT, CDR2 YYEEEE. The V end lost 1 base, the J end lost 5 bases, and 16 bases lay between the germline ends. In nucleotides, the CDR3 is TGTGCCAGCAGCTTGAAGGGCCACCCTCGGAACGAGCAGTACTTC. Protein sequence: CASSLKGHPRNEQYF.

The V and J genes are TRBV7-2 and TRBJ1-2, with 10 bases aligning to TRBD1. The CDR3 runs to 14 residues. V shed 0 bases and J 8 bases; nucleotides not matched to a gene: 3. Germline assignment: CDR1 SGHTA and CDR2 FQGNSA. Written as DNA, the CDR3 is TGTGCCAGCAGCTTAGCGGGACAGGGGATAGGCTACACCTTC. Amino acids: CASSLAGQGIGYTF.

The genes are TRBV20-1 and TRBJ1-5, with D unclear. Germline assignment: CDR1 DFQATT and CDR2 SNEGSKA (reference sequence). V dropped 3 bases and J dropped 0 bases, with 18 bases sitting between them. The CDR3 sequence is 17 residues long. This CDR3 is CSASPREAPYSNQPQHF. The CDR3 DNA reads TGCAGTGCTAGTCCGCGGGAGGCCCCCTATAGCAATCAGCCCCAGCATTTT.

V is TRBV20-1 and J is TRBJ1-1, with TRBD1 identical over 10 bases. V lost 1 base and J lost 3; bases outside the gene matches: 14. The CDR3 extends over 18 amino acids. Germline CDR1 reads DFQATT; CDR2 reads SNEGSKA (reference sequence). DNA of the CDR3: TGCAGTGCTAGAGGATACGGACAGGGGGTTATGTCGGACACTGAAGCTTTCTTT. Translating gives CSARGYGQGVMSDTEAFF.

This clonotype was counted a few times. The rearrangement links TRBV4-2 to TRBJ1-2; 8 positions agree with TRBD1. V was clipped by 0 bases and J by 3 bases; unmatched bases: 3. CDR1 LGHNA and CDR2 YNFKEQ come from the germline V gene. CDR3 length: 15 amino acids. The CDR3 DNA reads TGTGCCAGCAGCCAAGATCAGGGGGCGGACTATGGCTACACCTTC. Protein product: CASSQDQGADYGYTF.

This clonotype was detected a few times. This chain joins TRBV4-1 and TRBJ2-4; TRBD1 might be the D (6 bases). The ends were cut back, 2 bases at V and 2 bases at J, with 7 bases in the middle. The CDR3 sequence is 14 residues long. The germline V gene has CDR1 MGHRA and CDR2 YSYEKL. CDR3 nucleotides: TGCGCCAGCAGCCAAACAGGGACCAAAAACATTCAGTACTTC. Residues: CASSQTGTKNIQYF.

This clonotype was seen only a few times. This chain uses TRBV5-1 with TRBJ2-7; 9 bases line up with TRBD1. V was clipped by 3 bases and J by 5 bases; unmatched bases: 12. Germline V gene data show CDR1 as SGHRS and CDR2 as YFSETQ. This CDR3 comprises 16 residues. Here the CDR3 DNA reads TGCGCCAGCAGCTCAGTCCCGGGACAGGGATTGGACGAGCAGTACTTC. It specifies CASSSVPGQGLDEQYF.

This clonotype was picked up a small number of times. The rearrangement links TRBV5-4 to TRBJ2-2, with a weak D call TRBD1 (5 bases). V lost 0 bases to trimming and J lost 5 bases, with 17 bases between them. Germline CDR1 and CDR2: SGHNT and YYREEE (reference sequence). The CDR3 extends over 17 amino acids. CDR3 amino acids: CASSLGQGWGVTGELFF. Written as DNA, the CDR3 is TGTGCCAGCAGCTTGGGGCAGGGATGGGGCGTTACCGGGGAGCTGTTTTTT.

This clonotype was seen ten or more times. The chain is built from TRBV5-1 and TRBJ2-4; 9 bases fit TRBD1. This CDR3 region has 16 residues. V lost 0 bases and J lost 6; bases outside the gene matches: 7. From germline, CDR1 is SGHRS and CDR2 YFSETQ. DNA of the CDR3: TGCGCCAGCAGCTTGGATGGTACAGGGGGCGGAAACATTCAGTACTTC. Translated, it gives CASSLDGTGGGNIQYF.

The chain has TRBV9 and TRBJ2-1, with D tentatively TRBD2 (5 bases). The V gene's germline CDR1 is SGDLS and CDR2 YYNGEE. The CDR3 runs 15 residues. The V end was cut by 0 bases, the J end by 4 bases, with 11 bases between. The DNA of the CDR3 is TGTGCCAGCAGCGTAGGACCGGGAATGTACAATGAGCAGTTCTTC. It is translated as CASSVGPGMYNEQFF.

This chain links TRBV10-3 with TRBJ1-2; 11 bases map to TRBD1. In germline, CDR1 is ENHRY, CDR2 SYGVKD. J lost 10 bases, V lost 2 bases, and 3 bases had no gene match. This CDR3 has 13 amino acids. Written as DNA, the CDR3 is TGTGCCATCAGTGAGGCGGACAGGGGGCTCTACACCTTC. Residues: CAISEADRGLYTF.

This clonotype was counted only a few times. The V and J genes are TRBV12-3 or TRBV12-4 and TRBJ1-1, with TRBD1 as a possible D gene (5 bases). V lost 3 bases and J 5 bases, leaving 13 bases between the germline ends. CDR3 length equals 14 residues. The CDR3 reads CASSFGVRGTEAFF. The DNA for the CDR3 is TGTGCCAGCAGTTTCGGAGTGCGGGGGACTGAAGCTTTCTTT.

The V and J genes are TRBV7-9 and TRBJ2-3; D not certain. The V gene's germline CDR1 is SEHNR and CDR2 FQNEAQ (reference sequence). V lost 5 bases and J 0 bases, leaving 9 bases between the germline ends. The CDR3 is made up of 14 amino acids. The CDR3 here is CASSQSTSTDTQYF. DNA of the CDR3: TGTGCCAGCAGCCAGTCCACCAGCACAGATACGCAGTATTTT. The full variable domain, rest sourced from reference TRBV7-9 and TRBJ2-3, is DTGVSQNPRHKITKRGQNVTFRCDPISEHNRLYWYRQTLGQGPEFLTYFQNEAQLEKSRLLSDRFSAERPKGSFSTLEIQRTEQGDSAMYLCASSQSTSTDTQYFGPGTRLTVL.

The chain couples TRBV5-1 to TRBJ2-3; 9 bases agree with TRBD2. This CDR3 has 17 residues. Losses at the gene ends were 0 bases for V and 1 base for J; bases not matched to a gene: 6. Germline V CDR1 and CDR2: SGHRS, YFSETQ. The CDR3 spells CASSLGLAGIRTDTQYF. The CDR3 DNA is TGCGCCAGCAGCTTGGGTCTAGCGGGGATACGCACAGATACGCAGTATTTT.

In this sample, this clonotype is medium-sized. The chain couples TRBV4-2 to TRBJ2-1; possibly TRBD1 for D (7 bases). This CDR3 has 14 residues. Trimming left V 6 bases short and J 8 bases short, with 17 bases between. Germline CDR1 is LGHNA and CDR2 is YNFKEQ. Here the CDR3 reads CASSLAQGGDEQFF. CDR3 in DNA: TGTGCCAGCAGTCTCGCCCAGGGGGGCGATGAGCAGTTCTTC.

V is TRBV4-1 and J is TRBJ2-7; D unresolved. The CDR3 is 15 amino acids. Germline CDR1 reads MGHRA; CDR2 reads YSYEKL. V gave up 0 bases and J gave up 2 bases, with 11 bases separating them. The CDR3 is CASSQDRHIAYEQYF. CDR3 DNA: TGCGCCAGCAGCCAAGATCGACACATTGCCTACGAGCAGTACTTC.

This clonotype was counted between two and nine times. This chain connects TRBV7-9 to TRBJ2-7; unclear D gene. The V gene's germline CDR1 is SEHNR and CDR2 FQNEAQ (reference sequence). The CDR3 sequence is 14 residues long. Deletions cut 3 bases from V and 2 bases from J, with 11 bases between. In DNA form, the CDR3 reads TGTGCCAGCAGCTTTCTTCCCGGAACCTACGAGCAGTACTTC. Its protein product is CASSFLPGTYEQYF.

This chain uses TRBV20-1 with TRBJ1-5, with D tentatively TRBD1 (6 bases). The CDR3 has 16 amino acids. CDR1 DFQATT and CDR2 SNEGSKA come from the germline V gene (reference sequence). Trimming took 6 bases from V and 3 from J, leaving 21 bases between them. The CDR3 loop reads CSATSLGAGVNQPQHF. CDR3 in DNA: TGCAGTGCAACCTCCCTAGGCGCAGGGGTCAATCAGCCCCAGCATTTT.